The clone carrying this TCR beta chain was recorded many times. Its antigen is not identified. This sample was taken from a study of CD8 T cells in ankylosing spondylitis. General study points: As reported, disease-linked clones showed significant enrichment in matched ankylosing spondylitis synovial fluid. Typical of ankylosing spondylitis blood, it appeared, was a TCR beta motif of seven to nine highly homologous variants.

Between the trimmed V and J ends, which lost 5 bases and 0 bases, there was a span of 13 bases. Germline V gene sequence: CDR1 SGHVS, CDR2 FQNEAQ. CDR3 size: 15 residues. TCRdb called the 5' RACE reads again in MiXCR, with one record for every CDR3 protein. The repertoire holds some 700,000 distinct CDR3 sequences, with around 17% as singletons. V and J are TRBV7-8 and TRBJ1-1; D is possibly TRBD1 (6 bases). The TCR sequence derives from a male donor with ankylosing spondylitis. Sequenced sample: blood, either unsorted or a sorted T cell fraction (not recorded which). This chain's CDR3 is CASSKQGLLNTEAFF. The DNA for the CDR3 is TGTGCCAGCAGCAAACAGGGACTCCTGAACACTGAAGCTTTCTTT.